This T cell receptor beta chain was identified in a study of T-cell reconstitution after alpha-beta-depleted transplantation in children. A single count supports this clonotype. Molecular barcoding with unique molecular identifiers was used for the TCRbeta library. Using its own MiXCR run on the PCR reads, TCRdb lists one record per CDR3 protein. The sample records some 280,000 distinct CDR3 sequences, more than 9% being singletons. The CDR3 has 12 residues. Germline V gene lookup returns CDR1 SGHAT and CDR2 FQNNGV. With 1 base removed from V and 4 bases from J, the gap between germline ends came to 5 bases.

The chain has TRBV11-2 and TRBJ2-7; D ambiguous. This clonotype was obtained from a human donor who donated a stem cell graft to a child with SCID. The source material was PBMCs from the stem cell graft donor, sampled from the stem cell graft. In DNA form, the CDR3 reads TGTGCCAGCAGCTTAGCCGCTTACGAGCAGTACTTC. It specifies CASSLAAYEQYF.